Each of the 9 T cell receptor beta chains below was sequenced from the same sample in a study of shared clonotypes between healthy human individuals. The table came from immunoSEQ multiplex PCR; TCRdb's copy has only in-frame clones and leaves some out. The table has 2 million to 2.5 million clones, more than 90% seen once. Source material: naive CD4+ T cells sorted from blood. Subset: CD45RA+ positively selected. These receptors originate from a man younger than 35 in good health.

J is TRBJ2-3 and V is TRBV5-1, with D possibly being TRBD2 (6 bases). V lost 4 bases, J lost 2 bases, and 17 bases lay in between. CDR1 is SGHRS and CDR2 is YFSETQ in the germline V gene. The CDR3 sequence is 16 residues long. This CDR3 is CASSLWGDLITDTQYF. The CDR3 DNA sequence: TGCGCCAGCAGCCTATGGGGGGACCTCATCACAGATACGCAGTATTTT.

The chain couples TRBV27 to TRBJ1-1; D not resolved. Trimming left V 5 bases short and J 5 bases short, with 12 bases between. This CDR3 is 13 amino acids long. From germline, CDR1 is MNHEY and CDR2 SMNVEV (reference sequence). In DNA form, the CDR3 reads TGTGCCAGCAGTCCTCGGTCGGGGACTGAAGCTTTCTTT. It codes for CASSPRSGTEAFF.

The gene calls are TRBV10-3 and TRBJ2-3; possible D gene TRBD1, 6 bases. Trimming stripped 8 bases from V and 6 bases from J, with 12 bases between. The CDR3 is made up of 12 amino acids. Per the germline V gene, CDR1 is ENHRY and CDR2 is SYGVKD. The CDR3 nucleotides read TGTGCCATCGGACCGCAGGGGGATACGCAGTATTTT. Protein product: CAIGPQGDTQYF.

The chain is built from TRBV6-5 and TRBJ1-1; D is undetermined. This CDR3 has 14 residues. Between the trimmed V and J ends, which lost 2 bases and 0 bases, there was a span of 7 bases. Germline V gene lookup returns CDR1 MNHEY and CDR2 SVGAGI. The CDR3 is CASSYKAMNTEAFF. CDR3 DNA sequence: TGTGCCAGCAGTTACAAGGCGATGAACACTGAAGCTTTCTTT.

The V and J genes are TRBV9 and TRBJ2-2; no clear D gene. From germline, CDR1 is SGDLS and CDR2 YYNGEE. The V end was cut by 0 bases, the J end by 3 bases, with 6 bases between. The CDR3 sequence is 14 residues long. The CDR3 DNA is TGTGCCAGCAGCGTAGGCAGGTACACCGGGGAGCTGTTTTTT. Protein sequence: CASSVGRYTGELFF. The full variable domain, completed using reference TRBV9 and TRBJ2-2, is DSGVTQTPKHLITATGQRVTLRCSPRSGDLSVYWYQQSLDQGLQFLIQYYNGEERAKGNILERFSAQQFPDLHSELNLSSLELGDSALYFCASSVGRYTGELFFGEGSRLTVL.

The chain combines TRBV30 with TRBJ2-1; 10 bases align to TRBD2. This CDR3 comprises 15 residues. After removal of 3 bases from V and 9 bases from J, the junction contained 11 bases not matched to a gene. The germline gives CDR1 GTSNPN, CDR2 SVGIG (reference sequence). This CDR3 reads CAWRLTSGVEGEQFF. CDR3 bases: TGTGCCTGGAGGCTTACTAGCGGGGTAGAAGGTGAGCAGTTCTTC.

The gene calls are TRBV6-5 and TRBJ2-1; D perhaps matches TRBD1 (6 bases). The CDR3 is made up of 14 amino acids. V was clipped by 7 bases and J by 2 bases, with 12 bases between them. From germline, CDR1 is MNHEY and CDR2 SVGAGI. Written as DNA, the CDR3 is TGTGCCAGCAAGTATGGACAGACCTACAATGAGCAGTTCTTC. Protein sequence: CASKYGQTYNEQFF.

V and J are TRBV6-1 and TRBJ1-1, with TRBD1 matching 7 bases. Germline V gene lookup returns CDR1 MNHNS and CDR2 SASEGT. The ends lost 6 bases at V and 4 bases at J; junction bases unmatched: 5. This CDR3 region has 13 residues. The CDR3 sequence: CASRTGIGTEAFF. In DNA, the CDR3 is TGTGCCAGCAGGACAGGGATAGGCACTGAAGCTTTCTTT.

In its sample, this clone was seen once. This chain uses TRBV2 with TRBJ1-5; D is undetermined. V was clipped by 2 bases and J by 6 bases, with 11 bases between them. Germline-derived CDR1 and CDR2 are SNHLY and FYNNEI. This CDR3 is 14 amino acids long. DNA of the CDR3: TGTGCCAGCAGTGAAAAGAGTTTGGGTCAGCCCCAGCATTTT. It yields the protein CASSEKSLGQPQHF. The complete variable domain, with remaining parts taken from reference TRBV2 and TRBJ1-5, reads EPEVTQTPSHQVTQMGQEVILRCVPISNHLYFYWYRQILGQKVEFLVSFYNNEISEKSEIFDDQFSVERPDGSNFTLKIRSTKLEDSAMYFCASSEKSLGQPQHFGDGTRLSIL.